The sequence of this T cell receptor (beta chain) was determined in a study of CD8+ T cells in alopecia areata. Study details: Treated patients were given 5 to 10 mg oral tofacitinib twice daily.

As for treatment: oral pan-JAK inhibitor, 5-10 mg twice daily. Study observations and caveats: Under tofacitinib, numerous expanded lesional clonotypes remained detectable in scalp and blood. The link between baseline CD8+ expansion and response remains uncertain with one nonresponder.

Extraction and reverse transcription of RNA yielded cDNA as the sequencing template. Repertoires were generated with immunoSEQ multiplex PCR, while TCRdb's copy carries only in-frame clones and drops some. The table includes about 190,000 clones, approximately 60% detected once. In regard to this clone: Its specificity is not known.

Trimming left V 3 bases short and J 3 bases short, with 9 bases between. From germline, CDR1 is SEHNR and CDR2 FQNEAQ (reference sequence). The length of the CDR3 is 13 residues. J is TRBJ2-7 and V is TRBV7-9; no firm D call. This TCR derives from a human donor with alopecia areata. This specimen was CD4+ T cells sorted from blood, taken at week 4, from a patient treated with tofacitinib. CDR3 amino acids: CASSFTFLYEQYF. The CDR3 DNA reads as TGTGCCAGCAGCTTCACTTTCCTCTACGAGCAGTACTTC.